The rows below give T cell receptor beta chains drawn from one sample of a study of CD8+CD57+ T cells in acquired aplastic anemia. TCRdb called the reads again in MiXCR, with one record for every CDR3 protein. The sample contains hundreds of thousands of distinct CDR3 sequences, about half of which appear only once. Sequencing used sorted CD4+, CD8+, or CD8+CD57+ T cells (not recorded which) from PBMCs. These receptors all stem from a human donor with aplastic anemia. The CDR3 runs from the conserved cysteine through the conserved F or W. Each record gives: J gene, V gene, clone size, CDR3 protein. Rows give clone size only sometimes, using once, few, many, or a class for an expanded clone.

>TRBJ2-1|TRBV6-6|many
CASGGTSKREQFF
>TRBJ2-3|TRBV5-1|many
CASGRDYRDTQYF
>TRBJ2-7|TRBV7-4|.
CASSQVAGTTYEQYF
>TRBJ1-5|TRBV2|.
CASSEEGNSNQPQHF
>TRBJ1-4|TRBV19|.
CASTPDATNEKLFF
>TRBJ2-1|TRBV2|many
CASRGSSGGYNEQFF
>TRBJ2-3|TRBV5-8|many
CASSGASGLRSTDTQYF
>TRBJ2-5|TRBV20-1|.
CSAKGTGQETQYF
>TRBJ2-1|TRBV12-3/TRBV12-4|many
CASRSGTSGANEQFF
>TRBJ1-1|TRBV14|few
CASSQITNTEAFF
>TRBJ1-4|TRBV2|many
CASSALRGDNEKLFF
>TRBJ1-1|TRBV7-9|.
CASSWAGGGKTEAFF
>TRBJ2-1|TRBV9|many
CASSGDRGPVSSYNEQFF
>TRBJ1-5|TRBV5-6|many
CASSLRSYSNQPQHF
>TRBJ1-1|TRBV25-1|.
CASSKPGYGTEAFF
>TRBJ2-2|TRBV12-3/TRBV12-4|few
CASSFSGGVPNTGELFF
>TRBJ2-7|TRBV29-1|.
CSLIHGRGLEQYF
>TRBJ1-4|TRBV29-1|few
CSVSRGRPNEKLFF
>TRBJ1-2|TRBV7-9|.
CASSSLTPGLGYTF
>TRBJ2-2|TRBV24-1|many
CATSDPDRSLTGELFF
>TRBJ1-5|TRBV7-9|many
CASSYVGTGSQENQPQHF
>TRBJ1-2|TRBV7-2|few
CASLGVNNYGYTF
>TRBJ2-2|TRBV7-2|.
CASSLAVFGELFF
>TRBJ1-6|TRBV19|.
CASSIGAESPLHF
>TRBJ2-3|TRBV7-6|few
CASSQGAGETTDTQYF